A selection of T cell receptor beta chains follows, all from one sample in a study of cytomegalovirus exposure and HLA in healthy donors. Libraries were prepared by immunoSEQ multiplex PCR; TCRdb keeps only in-frame clonotypes and omits some of them. Seen here are about 140,000 clones, around 87% observed once, and the top ten hold around 5.2%. Sequenced sample: PBMCs. The origin of the receptors is a woman in her twenties or thirties in good health and CMV-seronegative. The CDR3 runs from the conserved cysteine through the conserved F or W. The D gene is left open where the match is weak. Size is omitted from some rows. Given values are once, few, many or a class for expanded clones.

TRBJ1-1 | NA | NA | TRBV28 | TGTGCCAGCAGTTCCGTACTGGGGGGGTGGGGCACTGAAGCTTTCTTT | CASSSVLGGWGTEAFF
TRBJ1-5 | NA | NA | TRBV7-2 | TGTGCCAGCACCAACGCGGGGGGTATGACTCAGCCCCAGCATTTT | CASTNAGGMTQPQHF
TRBJ1-2 | TRBD1 | NA | TRBV19 | TGTGCCAGTAGGGGAGATGACAGGGGGCGTGTAAATGGCTACACCTTC | CASRGDDRGRVNGYTF
TRBJ1-2 | NA | NA | TRBV5-1 | TGCGCCAGCAGCTTAATGGGGGCTTATTACTATGGCTACACCTTC | CASSLMGAYYYGYTF
TRBJ2-3 | NA | NA | TRBV13 | TGTGCCAGCAGCCCCCGACCTGCCGGGGATACGCAGTATTTT | CASSPRPAGDTQYF
TRBJ1-5 | TRBD1 | NA | TRBV28 | TGTGCCAGCAGCGGAATCCGGGACAGGGGGTATAATAGCAATCAGCCCCAGCATTTT | CASSGIRDRGYNSNQPQHF
TRBJ2-1 | TRBD2 | NA | TRBV7-3 | TGTGCCAGCAGCTTGGGGCTAGCGGGGTACAATGAGCAGTTCTTC | CASSLGLAGYNEQFF
TRBJ1-2 | NA | NA | TRBV9 | TGTGCCAGCAGCGACGGGGTTTCGTATGGCTACACCTTC | CASSDGVSYGYTF
TRBJ1-4 | TRBD1 | NA | TRBV7-3 | TGTGTAGCTTGCGGGGACAGTCTTTCAACTAATGAAAAACTGTTTTTT | CVACGDSLSTNEKLFF
TRBJ2-7 | NA | NA | TRBV7-9 | TGTGCCAGCAGCTTAGTTTGGGGCCTCACAGCGACCTACGAGCAGTACTTC | CASSLVWGLTATYEQYF
TRBJ1-1 | TRBD1 | NA | TRBV28 | TGTGCCAGCAGTTCGCCCCGGACAGGTTTTTTGAACACTGAAGCTTTCTTT | CASSSPRTGFLNTEAFF
TRBJ2-7 | TRBD1 | NA | TRBV6-5 | TGTGCCAGCAGTGACATGGACAGGGCCTACGAGCAGTACTTC | CASSDMDRAYEQYF
TRBJ2-7 | NA | NA | TRBV29-1 | TGCAGCGTTCTATTGACAGGCGAGCAGTACTTC | CSVLLTGEQYF
TRBJ2-7 | TRBD1 | NA | TRBV9 | TGTGCCAGCAGCCCCGGGACAGAATCCTACGAGCAGTACTTC | CASSPGTESYEQYF
TRBJ2-2 | NA | once | TRBV15 | TGTGCCACCAGCTCACAGCCTCCTCGGCCGTCCACCGGGGAGCTGTTTTTT | CATSSQPPRPSTGELFF
TRBJ2-7 | NA | NA | TRBV7-6 | TGTGCCAGCAGCCCCTTAAGGGGACTCATATCCTCCTACGAGCAGTACTTC | CASSPLRGLISSYEQYF
TRBJ2-7 | TRBD2 | NA | TRBV2 | TGTGCCAGCGCCCTCGTTAGGCTAGCGGCCTACGAGCAGTACTTC | CASALVRLAAYEQYF
TRBJ2-3 | NA | NA | TRBV5-1 | TGCGCCAGCAGCTCGGTTGCTAGCGCTCGCACAGATACGCAGTATTTT | CASSSVASARTDTQYF
TRBJ1-1 | NA | NA | TRBV7-2 | TGTGCCAGCAGCTTCCCTTTACAGGGTTTTGGCACTGAAGCTTTCTTT | CASSFPLQGFGTEAFF
TRBJ1-1 | NA | few | TRBV2 | TGTGCCAGCAAACTAATTGCCGACACTGAAGCTTTCTTT | CASKLIADTEAFF
TRBJ2-3 | NA | NA | TRBV9 | TGTGCCAGCAGCCGCGGCGCGGGCACAGATACGCAGTATTTT | CASSRGAGTDTQYF
TRBJ2-3 | TRBD2 | once | TRBV30 | TGTGCCTGGGAACTAGCGGGGGGATCAGATACGCAGTATTTT | CAWELAGGSDTQYF
TRBJ1-1 | TRBD1 | NA | TRBV27 | TGTGCCAGCAGGCAAGACAGGGGTTGGACTGAAGCTTTCTTT | CASRQDRGWTEAFF
TRBJ1-3 | TRBD1 | NA | TRBV5-1 | TGCGCCAGCAGCTTGTCGGGACAGGCAAACACCATATACTTT | CASSLSGQANTIYF
TRBJ2-3 | NA | NA | TRBV29-1 | TGCAGCGTTTTTTCTCCTAGCGTCAATACGCAGTATTTT | CSVFSPSVNTQYF
TRBJ2-2 | NA | NA | TRBV7-9 | TGTGCCAGCAGCTTGTTATCCGGGGAGCTGTTTTTT | CASSLLSGELFF
TRBJ2-3 | TRBD2 | NA | TRBV28 | TGTGCCAGCAGTTTACTCGCGGGAGGCACAGATACGCAGTATTTT | CASSLLAGGTDTQYF
TRBJ1-3 | NA | once | TRBV5-4 | TGTGCCAGCAGCAGAGACTCCGGAGCTGGAAACACCATATATTTT | CASSRDSGAGNTIYF
TRBJ2-7 | NA | NA | TRBV28 | TGTGCCAGCTCTGGGCCCGCTACCTACGAGCAGTACTTC | CASSGPATYEQYF
TRBJ1-5 | TRBD1 | NA | TRBV7-9 | TGTGCCAGCAGCCGGACAGGGGATAGCAATCAGCCCCAGCATTTT | CASSRTGDSNQPQHF